These T cell receptor beta chains were read from a single sample in a study of blood T cell repertoires in COVID-19. Clones were read by immunoSEQ multiplex PCR, and TCRdb kept only the in-frame ones, dropping some. The sample yields 100,000 to 150,000 clones, approximately 83% seen once. The sample comprised peripheral blood. Every receptor here comes from a man in his forties with active or convalescent COVID-19. The CDR3 runs from the conserved cysteine through the conserved F or W. Each record gives: CDR3 DNA, CDR3 protein, J gene, D gene, clone size, V gene. A D gene is named only where the DNA matches it firmly. Clone size, where shown, is once, few, many, or a class for clones that have expanded.

TGTGCCAGCAGCTCTTCGGGTTCCTCCTACGAGCAGTACTTC	CASSSSGSSYEQYF	TRBJ2-7	.	.	TRBV5-4
TGCGCCAGCAGCTTGCGGCAGGGTAACACCGGGGAGCTGTTTTTT	CASSLRQGNTGELFF	TRBJ2-2	.	.	TRBV5-1
TGTGCCAGCAGTCGGGACAGGACACATGATGGCTACACCTTC	CASSRDRTHDGYTF	TRBJ1-2	TRBD1	.	TRBV2
TGTGCCAGCAGCCAAACGACAATCTCTGGAAACACCATATATTTT	CASSQTTISGNTIYF	TRBJ1-3	.	few	TRBV14
TGTGCCAGCAGCTCCCTGTACAAGCGGGGCGACGACAATGAGCAGTTCTTC	CASSSLYKRGDDNEQFF	TRBJ2-1	TRBD2	.	TRBV7-6
TGCGCCAGCAGCTTTGAGGGTGACTATGGCTACACCTTC	CASSFEGDYGYTF	TRBJ1-2	.	.	TRBV5-1
TGTGCCAGCATATGGGACAGTGCGGCAGGCTACACCTTC	CASIWDSAAGYTF	TRBJ1-2	TRBD1	.	TRBV6-5
TGTGCCAGCAGCTTAGGACAGGGTAGTGGCTACACCTTC	CASSLGQGSGYTF	TRBJ1-2	TRBD1	.	TRBV7-9
TGTGCCAGCAGAGCAACTAGCGGGGCGGTCTACGAGCAGTACTTC	CASRATSGAVYEQYF	TRBJ2-7	TRBD2	.	TRBV27
TGCGCCAGCAGCCAAGATCTACCCACAGCTGACTATGGCTACACCTTC	CASSQDLPTADYGYTF	TRBJ1-2	.	.	TRBV4-3
TGTGCCAGCGGGAAGACAGAAGAGACCCAGTACTTC	CASGKTEETQYF	TRBJ2-5	.	few	TRBV2
TGTGCCAGCTCTTCCGCGGCAACCGCCTACGAGCAGTACTTC	CASSSAATAYEQYF	TRBJ2-7	.	.	TRBV18
TGTGCCAGCAGCGTCCAGACAGGGGGCATGAACACTGAAGCTTTCTTT	CASSVQTGGMNTEAFF	TRBJ1-1	TRBD1	.	TRBV9
TGTGCCAGCAGCTTGCTTGGCGGGGGGGCCGGCAATGAGCAGTTCTTC	CASSLLGGGAGNEQFF	TRBJ2-1	TRBD2	.	TRBV11-3
TGTGCCAGCAGCCAAGATGGGGGCCAGGCGAGGGGCGAGACCCAGTACTTC	CASSQDGGQARGETQYF	TRBJ2-5	.	.	TRBV3-1/TRBV3-2
TGTGCCAGCAGCCAAAACCAGGGCACAGGGACCCAGTACTTC	CASSQNQGTGTQYF	TRBJ2-5	.	.	TRBV3-1/TRBV3-2
TGTGCCAGCAGTCCCGGACAGGTTGGGAATTCACCCCTCCACTTT	CASSPGQVGNSPLHF	TRBJ1-6	TRBD1	.	TRBV28
TGTGCCAGTAGTACCGGACTAGCGGGGGGGCATAACACAGATACGCAGTATTTT	CASSTGLAGGHNTDTQYF	TRBJ2-3	TRBD2	.	TRBV19
TGTGCCAGCAGTATTGGACAGGGATCTAATCAGCCCCAGCATTTT	CASSIGQGSNQPQHF	TRBJ1-5	TRBD1	few	TRBV2
TGTGCCAGTAGTTACGGGACAGCCCGGCCAGAGGGCAATCAGCCCCAGCATTTT	CASSYGTARPEGNQPQHF	TRBJ1-5	TRBD1	.	TRBV19
TGTGCCAGCAGCCGAACTAGGACTAGCGGCTACGAGCAGTACTTC	CASSRTRTSGYEQYF	TRBJ2-7	TRBD2	.	TRBV3-1/TRBV3-2
TGTGCCAGCAGCCGCCGACAGGGTTCAGCTCTATCTGGGGCCAACGTCCTGACTTTC	CASSRRQGSALSGANVLTF	TRBJ2-6	TRBD1	.	TRBV7-9
TGTGCCAGCAGCTTGGGGGGGGGCCGGGAGACCCAGTACTTC	CASSLGGGRETQYF	TRBJ2-5	.	.	TRBV5-4
TGTGCCAGCAGCTTCCTCTCCGGGACTAGAGGGGGCGCGGAGACCCAGTACTTC	CASSFLSGTRGGAETQYF	TRBJ2-5	.	.	TRBV27
TGTGCCAGCAGCGTCGGGACTAGCGGGCTAACCGGGGAGCTGTTTTTT	CASSVGTSGLTGELFF	TRBJ2-2	TRBD2	.	TRBV13
TGTGCCAGCAGTGAATCCCCCAAAGATACGCAGTATTTT	CASSESPKDTQYF	TRBJ2-3	.	once	TRBV6-1
TGTGCCTGGGTTACAGGGGCGGGCACTGAAGCTTTCTTT	CAWVTGAGTEAFF	TRBJ1-1	TRBD1	.	TRBV30
TGTGCCAGCAGTGAAAGCGGGGGACGTCCCGAGACCCAGTACTTC	CASSESGGRPETQYF	TRBJ2-5	TRBD2	.	TRBV6-1
TGTGCCACTCAGCTGAGGAGCGGGGGTCAAGATACGCAGTATTTT	CATQLRSGGQDTQYF	TRBJ2-3	TRBD2	.	TRBV10-3
TGTGCCAGCACCGGGACAGGGGGTGGAAACACCATATATTTT	CASTGTGGGNTIYF	TRBJ1-3	TRBD1	.	TRBV6-5
TGTGCCAGCAGTGAAGCACTAGCGGGGGTTGAGACCCAGTACTTC	CASSEALAGVETQYF	TRBJ2-5	TRBD2	.	TRBV2
TGTGCCAGCAGCTCAGACAGGGTCTCCGGGGAGCTGTTTTTT	CASSSDRVSGELFF	TRBJ2-2	TRBD1	few	TRBV7-3
TGTGCCAGCGGGGGGTACTTGAGCACAGATACGCAGTATTTT	CASGGYLSTDTQYF	TRBJ2-3	.	.	TRBV14
TGTGCCAGCAGCGTAGGGCCTAGCGGGGGTAAGAGTGAGCAGTTCTTC	CASSVGPSGGKSEQFF	TRBJ2-1	TRBD2	once	TRBV9
TGTGCCTGGAGTCGGGGACAGGGGAACACTGAAGCTTTCTTT	CAWSRGQGNTEAFF	TRBJ1-1	TRBD1	once	TRBV30
TGTGCCAGCAGTTACCCCGAGACAAGACCTCAAGAGACCCAGTACTTC	CASSYPETRPQETQYF	TRBJ2-5	.	.	TRBV6-2/TRBV6-3
TGTGCCAGCGGGCCAGGGGTACATCAGCCCCAGCATTTT	CASGPGVHQPQHF	TRBJ1-5	.	.	TRBV18
TGTGCCAGCTCACCAATGACAGGGGAGACCCAGTACTTC	CASSPMTGETQYF	TRBJ2-5	TRBD1	.	TRBV18
TGCAGCGTTGCCTATCACTACGAGCAGTACTTC	CSVAYHYEQYF	TRBJ2-7	.	.	TRBV29-1
TGTGCCAGTAAGGCTTTTGGGCTCGGCGAGCAGTACTTC	CASKAFGLGEQYF	TRBJ2-7	.	.	TRBV19